A selection of T cell receptor beta chains follows, all from one sample in a study of vaccination and CD4 T cells after COVID-19. Their antigen targets remain unknown. One entry per CDR3 protein, called by TCRdb with MiXCR from the PCR reads. This sample has approximately 7,300 distinct CDR3 sequences, with less than 40% found just once. The sample consisted of CD4+ T cells from blood, cultured in vitro. These receptors all stem from a human donor in good health. Each CDR3 is given with its conserved first and last residue. The D gene is left open where the match is weak. A row's size may be missing; if present it is once, few, many or a size class.

d_gene	v_gene	abundance	j_gene	CDR3nt	CDR3aa
.	TRBV7-9	.	TRBJ2-1	TGTGCCAGCAGCGTGTCAGGGGCTGATCGAGGGCAGTTCTTC	CASSVSGADRGQFF
.	TRBV19	.	TRBJ1-1	TGTGCCAGTAAAAGGGGGGGCCTCGGGACTGAAGCTTTCTTT	CASKRGGLGTEAFF
TRBD1	TRBV10-3	.	TRBJ2-2	TGTGCCATCAGTATTGGGACAGAGTACACCGGGGAGCTGTTTTTT	CAISIGTEYTGELFF
.	TRBV6-1	.	TRBJ1-3	TGTGCCAGCAGTGAAGCGTCCTTTCTGAGCTCTGGAAACACCATATATTTT	CASSEASFLSSGNTIYF
.	TRBV5-1	.	TRBJ2-5	TGCGCCAGCATGGAGGGCAGGGAGACCCAGTACTTC	CASMEGRETQYF
.	TRBV6-1	few	TRBJ1-5	TGTGCCAGCAGTGAAGTAGCCTATAGCAATCAGCCCCAGCATTTT	CASSEVAYSNQPQHF
.	TRBV11-1	few	TRBJ1-1	TGTGCCAGCAGCTTAGCCAGCCAGTCAGGGGTCCAGAACACTGAAGCTTTCTTT	CASSLASQSGVQNTEAFF
.	TRBV10-3	.	TRBJ1-6	TGTGCCATCAGTGAAAAACAGGGTTCACCCCTCCACTTT	CAISEKQGSPLHF
TRBD1	TRBV15	.	TRBJ1-2	TGTGCCACCAGCAGAGATAGGGACAGTTCTGGCTACACCTTC	CATSRDRDSSGYTF
TRBD1	TRBV5-1	.	TRBJ2-3	TGCGCCAGCAGCCTCCGGACAGGGGAGGCAGATACGCAGTATTTT	CASSLRTGEADTQYF
.	TRBV20-1	few	TRBJ1-2	TGCAGTGCGGGAGGGACAAATAACTATGGCTACACCTTC	CSAGGTNNYGYTF
.	TRBV6-5	.	TRBJ2-7	TGTGCCAGCAGTTCGACTAGTATCTACGAGCAGTACTTC	CASSSTSIYEQYF
.	TRBV20-1	.	TRBJ2-3	TGCAGTGCTAGAGATGGACGGGGGGCCTTCACAGATACGCAGTATTTT	CSARDGRGAFTDTQYF
TRBD1	TRBV19	few	TRBJ1-6	TGTGCCAGTAGTATAGCGAGGGGGCTCGGTTCACCCCTCCACTTT	CASSIARGLGSPLHF